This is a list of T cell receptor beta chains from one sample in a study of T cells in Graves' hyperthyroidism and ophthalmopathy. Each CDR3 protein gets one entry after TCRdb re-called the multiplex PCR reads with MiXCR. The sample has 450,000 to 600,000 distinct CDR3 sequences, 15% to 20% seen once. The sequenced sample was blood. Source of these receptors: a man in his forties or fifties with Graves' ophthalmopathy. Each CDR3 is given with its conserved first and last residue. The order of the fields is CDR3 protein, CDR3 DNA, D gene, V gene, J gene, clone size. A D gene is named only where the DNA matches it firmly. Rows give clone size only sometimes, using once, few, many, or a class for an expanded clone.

CASSRGQENTGELFF	TGCGCCAGCAGTAGGGGACAAGAGAACACCGGGGAGCTGTTTTTT	-	TRBV5-1	TRBJ2-2	-
CASSLAGRGAPDTQYF	TGCGCCAGCAGCTTGGCCGGGCGGGGGGCCCCGGATACGCAGTATTTT	TRBD2	TRBV5-1	TRBJ2-3	-
CASSSPLWGGVYYEQYF	TGTGCCAGCAGTTCACCCCTCTGGGGGGGAGTCTACTACGAGCAGTACTTC	TRBD2	TRBV28	TRBJ2-7	many
CASSNQRGIITDTQYF	TGTGCCAGCAGCAATCAGCGGGGGATTATCACAGATACGCAGTATTTT	TRBD2	TRBV5-5	TRBJ2-3	many
CASSRQEGRETQYF	TGTGCCAGCAGCCGACAGGAGGGCCGGGAGACCCAGTACTTC	-	TRBV11-2	TRBJ2-5	-
CASSLDRLREQYF	TGTGCCAGCAGCTTGGATCGATTGAGAGAGCAGTACTTC	-	TRBV13	TRBJ2-7	many
CASSPDYSGANVLTF	TGTGCCAGCTCTCCTGACTACTCTGGGGCCAACGTCCTGACTTTC	-	TRBV18	TRBJ2-6	few
CASSTGVLSEQYF	TGTGCCAGCAGCACGGGAGTGTTAAGCGAGCAGTACTTC	-	TRBV28	TRBJ2-7	many
CASSFNQKEQFF	TGCGCCAGCAGCTTCAATCAAAAAGAGCAGTTCTTC	-	TRBV5-1	TRBJ2-1	few
CASSPPGGRMTGNTIYF	TGTGCCAGCTCACCACCGGGGGGACGGATGACTGGAAACACCATATATTTT	-	TRBV18	TRBJ1-3	few
CSAHPAAGGSYEQYF	TGCAGTGCCCACCCCGCGGCAGGGGGCTCCTACGAGCAGTACTTC	TRBD1	TRBV20-1	TRBJ2-7	-
CASSRTVIYEQYF	TGTGCCAGCAGCAGGACAGTAATCTACGAGCAGTACTTC	-	TRBV7-9	TRBJ2-7	-
CASRRAGDNTGELFF	TGTGCCTCGCGGAGGGCGGGGGATAACACCGGGGAGCTGTTTTTT	TRBD2	TRBV3-1	TRBJ2-2	many
CSVGRMNTEAFF	TGCAGCGTTGGGCGGATGAACACTGAAGCTTTCTTT	-	TRBV29-1	TRBJ1-1	-
CASSSGERTGVPYEQYF	TGTGCCAGCAGCTCAGGGGAACGGACAGGGGTCCCCTACGAGCAGTACTTC	TRBD1	TRBV7-3	TRBJ2-7	-